These 14 T cell receptor beta chains were sequenced from one sample in a study of identical twins. TCRdb used MiXCR to reprocess the 5' RACE reads, holding one entry per CDR3 protein. The table shows 1.5 million to 2 million distinct CDR3 sequences, with roughly 35% occurring only once. The sequenced material came from cord blood. The receptor set was obtained from a newborn girl in good health.

This clonotype was counted between two and nine times. The chain joins TRBV20-1 to TRBJ1-5, with TRBD1 matching over 10 bases. CDR1 and CDR2 from the germline V gene are DFQATT and SNEGSKA (reference sequence). This CDR3 spans 14 amino acids. The DNA of the CDR3 is TGCAGCGCCGGACAGGGGGGTAGTAATCAGCCCCAGCATTTT. It encodes CSAGQGGSNQPQHF.

This sequence joins TRBV20-1 and TRBJ2-1; D not certain. The germline CDR1 and CDR2 sequences are DFQATT and SNEGSKA (reference sequence). The CDR3 consists of 11 residues. V lost 4 bases, J lost 12 bases, and 13 bases lay in between. The CDR3 sequence is CSANPQALQFF. CDR3 sequence (DNA): TGCAGTGCTAACCCTCAGGCCTTGCAGTTCTTC.

The chain links TRBV12-3 or TRBV12-4 to TRBJ2-7, with D hard to call. This CDR3 spans 15 amino acids. Between the trimmed V and J ends, which lost 4 bases and 0 bases, there was a span of 13 bases. The DNA for the CDR3 is TGTGCCAGCAGTTCTGGGCAGGTGGTCTCCTACGAGCAGTACTTC. This encodes CASSSGQVVSYEQYF.

This clonotype was seen only a few times. The V call is TRBV12-3 or TRBV12-4, the J call TRBJ2-1, with TRBD2 identical over 10 bases. Trimming removed 7 bases from V and 3 bases from J; junction bases left unmatched: 6. The CDR3 extends over 15 amino acids. CDR3: CASTLAGASYNEQFF. Here the CDR3 DNA reads TGTGCCAGCACCCTAGCGGGAGCTAGCTACAATGAGCAGTTCTTC.

CDR3 DNA: TGTGCCAGCAGTCCGAGCGTTACGCTGCCCCAGCATTTT. Translated: CASSPSVTLPQHF. The rearrangement joins TRBV12-3 or TRBV12-4 to TRBJ1-5, with no clear D. The CDR3 has 13 residues. V lost 5 bases, J lost 9 bases, and 14 bases lay in between.

This sequence joins TRBV24-1 and TRBJ2-3; D possibly corresponds to TRBD2 (5 bases). Germline V gene data show CDR1 as KGHDR and CDR2 as SFDVKD. V shed 9 bases and J shed 3 bases, with 18 bases lying between them. This CDR3 region has 15 residues. Here the CDR3 reads CATAGGPTSTDTQYF. The DNA for the CDR3 is TGTGCCACCGCGGGCGGACCAACCAGTACAGATACGCAGTATTTT.

J is TRBJ2-3 and V is TRBV5-1; 9 nucleotides align to TRBD2. CDR1 and CDR2 from the germline V gene are SGHRS and YFSETQ. The CDR3 runs to 16 residues. V lost 4 bases to trimming and J lost 6 bases; unmatched junction nucleotides: 12. The CDR3 nucleotides read TGCGCCAGCAGCCCGGCTAGCGGGACACGGTGGGATACGCAGTATTTT. It codes for CASSPASGTRWDTQYF.

This clonotype was recorded a few times. The chain employs TRBV27 and TRBJ2-7; 11 bases are a match to TRBD2. J was trimmed by 2 bases and V by 1 base; bases with no gene match: 7. CDR3 length equals 17 residues. Germline-derived CDR1 and CDR2 are MNHEY and SMNVEV (reference sequence). CDR3 in amino acids: CASSLLPSGGKTYEQYF. The CDR3 DNA reads as TGTGCCAGCAGTTTATTGCCTAGCGGGGGGAAAACCTACGAGCAGTACTTC.

This clonotype has only a few counts. This rearrangement joins TRBV12-3 or TRBV12-4 to TRBJ2-5; TRBD2 agrees at 13 bases. CDR3 length: 14 residues. The V and J ends lost 6 bases and 11 bases, in that order; junction bases with no gene match: 9. The CDR3 is CASRGTSGIVEQYF. CDR3 DNA: TGTGCCAGCAGGGGGACTAGCGGGATAGTTGAGCAGTACTTC.

This clonotype is a singleton in its sample. Compared with germline, one end of the junction differs, possibly owing to a read error. The genes are TRBV6-5 and TRBJ2-1, with a possible D match to TRBD2 (6 bases). The CDR3 runs to 16 residues. CDR1 is MNHEY, CDR2 SVGAGI, per germline. As DNA, the CDR3 is TGTGCCAGCAGTTACTCAATCAGGGAGGCGTACAATCAGCAGTTCTTC. It codes for CASSYSIREAYNQQFF.

This clonotype was recorded a few times. This chain connects TRBV27 to TRBJ1-2; 8 bases match TRBD1. This CDR3 is 17 amino acids long. CDR1 and CDR2 (germline): MNHEY, SMNVEV (reference sequence). After removal of 3 bases from V and 4 bases from J, the junction contained 13 bases not matched to a gene. CDR3 sequence: CASSFGAGGSPFYGYTF. In DNA, the CDR3 is TGTGCCAGCAGTTTCGGGGCAGGGGGCTCCCCTTTCTATGGCTACACCTTC.

The V gene is TRBV2, the J gene TRBJ2-3, with 16 nucleotides matching TRBD2. Germline V gives CDR1 SNHLY, CDR2 FYNNEI. The CDR3 contains 17 residues. Trimming at V came to 4 bases and at J to 5 bases, leaving 6 bases not matched to a gene. CDR3 nucleotides: TGTGCCAGCAGTGGGGGACTAGCGGGGGGGCCTAGAGATACGCAGTATTTT. Protein sequence: CASSGGLAGGPRDTQYF.

This clonotype was detected ten times or more. This chain joins TRBV28 and TRBJ1-1, with 8 positions matching TRBD1. Germline CDR1 MDHEN, CDR2 SYDVKM. This CDR3 spans 15 amino acids. Trimming cost V 6 bases and J 1 base; bases outside gene matches: 7. DNA for the CDR3: TGTGCCAGCAGCAGTCCCGGGACAGGGAACACTGAAGCTTTCTTT. It encodes CASSSPGTGNTEAFF.

The chain recombines TRBV2 with TRBJ1-5, with a weak D call TRBD1 (5 bases). The germline V gene has CDR1 SNHLY and CDR2 FYNNEI. CDR3 length: 15 residues. The V end was cut by 8 bases, the J end by 0 bases, with 14 bases between. The CDR3 coding sequence is TGTGCCAGCGAATTTACAGGTCATAGCAATCAGCCCCAGCATTTT. This translates into CASEFTGHSNQPQHF.